One T cell receptor (beta chain) is described in this entry. Data came from immunoSEQ multiplex PCR; TCRdb stores just in-frame clones and leaves some out. The table includes about 60,000 clones, roughly nine tenths detected once. The sample originates from a study of T cell changes during pregnancy in multiple sclerosis. The V and J ends lost 1 base and 2 bases, in that order; junction bases with no gene match: 4. The CDR3 has 15 amino acids. Germline V gene lookup returns CDR1 SGHNT and CDR2 YYREEE (reference sequence). This chain joins TRBV5-4 and TRBJ2-3, with 7 bases aligning to TRBD2. This clonotype was obtained from a female donor with multiple sclerosis, enrolled in a pregnancy study. The sequencing here drew on CD4+ T cells from peripheral blood mononuclear cells, taken in the first trimester of pregnancy. Here the CDR3 DNA reads TGTGCCAGCAGCTTGTGGGGGGGGTTCACAGATACGCAGTATTTT. Amino acid sequence: CASSLWGGFTDTQYF.